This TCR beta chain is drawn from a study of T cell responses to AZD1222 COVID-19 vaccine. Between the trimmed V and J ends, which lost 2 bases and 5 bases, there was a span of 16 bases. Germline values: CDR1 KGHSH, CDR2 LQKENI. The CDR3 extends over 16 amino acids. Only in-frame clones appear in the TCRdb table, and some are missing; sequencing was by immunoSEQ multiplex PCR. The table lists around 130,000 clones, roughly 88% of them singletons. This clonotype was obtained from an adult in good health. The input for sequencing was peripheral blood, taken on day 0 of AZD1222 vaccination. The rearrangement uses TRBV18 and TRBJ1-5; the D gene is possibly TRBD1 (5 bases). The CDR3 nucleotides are TGTGCCAGCTCACCAGCTGAAGTTGGGGCCCATCAGCCCCAGCATTTT. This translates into CASSPAEVGAHQPQHF.